This entry lists 10 T cell receptor beta chains sequenced from one sample in a study of early T cells in non-severe SARS-CoV-2 infection (dated by TCRdb to about 2021). Libraries were constructed by 5' RACE. Sequenced on a NextSeq 500. TCRdb reprocessed the public reads (quality trimming at Q25 with fastp, clone calling with MiXCR) and kept in-frame beta chains. Each CDR3 protein gets just one entry, which takes the most common genes and DNA from the rows behind it. The table for this sample lists roughly 100,000 distinct CDR3 sequences; less than 15% of them were counted only once. Around 2.4% of the sample is in the top ten clones. Sequencing input: whole blood. The receptors come from an adult who was a healthcare worker with PCR-confirmed SARS-CoV-2 infection or an uninfected control (not recorded which).

In this sample, this clonotype turned up a few times. The chain uses TRBV21-1 and TRBJ1-5. TRBV21-1 is a known pseudogene. This CDR3 is built from 16 residues. CDR3 sequence (DNA): TGTGCCAGCAGCAAGACCGGGACTAAGAGTAATCAGCCCCAGCATTTT. Protein sequence: CASSKTGTKSNQPQHF.

This clonotype was seen repeatedly, ten times or more. The CDR3 loop is CASSLRGGETQYF. DNA of the CDR3: TGTGCCAGCAGCTTAAGGGGGGGAGAGACCCAGTACTTC. The rearrangement joins TRBV7-9 to TRBJ2-5, with D maybe TRBD2 (7 bases). Per germline, CDR1 SEHNR and CDR2 FQNEAQ (reference sequence). The germline V and J ends were trimmed by 2 bases and 4 bases, with 8 bases remaining between them. This CDR3 region has 13 residues.

V and J are TRBV18 and TRBJ1-1; TRBD1 aligns across 7 bases. V lost 2 bases, J lost 10 bases, and 7 bases stayed unmatched. The CDR3 is 13 amino acids. Germline CDR1 and CDR2: KGHSH and LQKENI. CDR3 protein: CASSPGSGGRAFF. The CDR3 region has the DNA TGTGCCAGCTCACCAGGGTCAGGGGGGAGAGCTTTCTTT.

This clonotype appeared many times. This sequence joins TRBV7-2 and TRBJ1-1, with D maybe TRBD1 (5 bases). The length of the CDR3 is 14 residues. V dropped 5 bases and J dropped 4 bases, with 14 bases sitting between them. Germline CDR1 SGHTA, CDR2 FQGNSA. CDR3 region: CASSPGGKSTEAFF. The CDR3 DNA follows: TGTGCCAGCAGCCCGGGGGGGAAGAGCACTGAAGCTTTCTTT.

This clonotype has ten or more counts. The rearrangement joins TRBV29-1 to TRBJ1-1, with no clear D. In germline, CDR1 is SQVTM, CDR2 ANQGSEA. The CDR3 is 12 residues long. The V and J ends lost 4 bases and 4 bases respectively, with 10 bases between them. The CDR3 sequence is CSVGRESTEAFF. In nucleotides, the CDR3 is TGCAGCGTTGGAAGGGAGAGCACTGAAGCTTTCTTT.

This clonotype has only a few counts. The V call is TRBV5-4, the J call TRBJ1-2; D might be TRBD1 (6 bases). V was pared by 4 bases and J by 4 bases, with 11 bases between. CDR1 and CDR2 from the germline V gene are SGHNT and YYREEE (reference sequence). The CDR3 has 13 amino acids. DNA of the CDR3: TGTGCCAGCAGCCCACAGGGTCTCTATGGCTACACCTTC. Protein product: CASSPQGLYGYTF.

This chain uses TRBV7-9 with TRBJ1-2, with unresolved D. CDR1 SEHNR and CDR2 FQNEAQ come from the germline V gene (reference sequence). V dropped 2 bases and J dropped 5 bases, with 24 bases sitting between them. CDR3 length: 18 residues. The CDR3 sequence is CASSLQILNLGRDYGYTF. Here the CDR3 DNA reads TGTGCCAGCAGCTTACAAATCTTAAACCTAGGACGGGATTATGGCTACACCTTC.

This sequence joins TRBV18 and TRBJ1-1; 7 bases align to TRBD1. J was trimmed by 1 base and V by 6 bases; bases with no gene match: 5. The CDR3 runs 14 residues. Germline values: CDR1 KGHSH, CDR2 LQKENI. DNA of the CDR3: TGTGCCAGCTCCCTGGGACAGTGGAACACTGAAGCTTTCTTT. The encoded protein is CASSLGQWNTEAFF.

The table lists this clonotype with many counts. The chain uses TRBV5-1 and TRBJ2-7; D is possibly TRBD1 (5 bases). Trimming took 3 bases from V and 2 from J, leaving 15 bases between them. Germline CDR1 reads SGHRS; CDR2 reads YFSETQ. This CDR3 is 15 amino acids long. The DNA for the CDR3 is TGCGCCAGCAGCTCCGAGCTACCAGGGACCTACGAGCAGTACTTC. This translates into CASSSELPGTYEQYF.

This clonotype showed up just a few times. V and J are TRBV11-1 and TRBJ2-3; the D is unclear. CDR3 length: 14 residues. The V gene lost 4 bases and the J gene lost 4 bases, with 12 bases spanning the gap. Germline CDR1 is SGHAT and CDR2 is FQDESV (reference sequence). CDR3 loop: CASSSSNAADTQYF. Written as DNA, the CDR3 is TGTGCCAGCAGCTCGTCGAACGCGGCAGATACGCAGTATTTT.